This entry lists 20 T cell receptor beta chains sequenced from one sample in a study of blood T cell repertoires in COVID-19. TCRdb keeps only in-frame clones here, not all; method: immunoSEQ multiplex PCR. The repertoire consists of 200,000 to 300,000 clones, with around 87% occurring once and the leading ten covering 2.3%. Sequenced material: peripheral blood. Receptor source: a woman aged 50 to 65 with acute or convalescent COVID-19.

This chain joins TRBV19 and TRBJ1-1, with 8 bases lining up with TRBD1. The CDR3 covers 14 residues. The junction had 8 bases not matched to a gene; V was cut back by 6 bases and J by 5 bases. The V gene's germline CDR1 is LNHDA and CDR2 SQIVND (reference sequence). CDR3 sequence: CASRMGDRQTEAFF. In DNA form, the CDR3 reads TGTGCCAGTAGAATGGGGGACAGGCAGACTGAAGCTTTCTTT.

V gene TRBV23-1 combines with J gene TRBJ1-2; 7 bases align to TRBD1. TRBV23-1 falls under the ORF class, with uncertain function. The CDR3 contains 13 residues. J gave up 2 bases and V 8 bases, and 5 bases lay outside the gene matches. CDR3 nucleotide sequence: TGCGCCAGCCGGGACAGACAAAACTATGGCTACACCTTC. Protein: CASRDRQNYGYTF.

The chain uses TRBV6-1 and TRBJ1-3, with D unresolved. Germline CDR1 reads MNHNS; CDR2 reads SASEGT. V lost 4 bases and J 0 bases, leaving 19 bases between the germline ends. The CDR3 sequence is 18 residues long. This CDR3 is CASSGEVRYGSSGNTIYF. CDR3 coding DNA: TGTGCCAGCAGTGGTGAGGTTCGGTACGGGAGCTCTGGAAACACCATATATTTT.

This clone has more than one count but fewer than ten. CDR3 nucleotides: TGTGCCAGCAGTCCTATTACTAGCGTGGGGGGCAATGAGCAGTTCTTC. Translated, it gives CASSPITSVGGNEQFF. The chain is built from TRBV2 and TRBJ2-1, with TRBD2 matching over 7 bases. Trimming cost V 5 bases and J 6 bases; bases outside gene matches: 13. Germline CDR1 and CDR2: SNHLY and FYNNEI. This CDR3 is 16 amino acids long. Full variable domain (outside the CDR3, taken from reference TRBV2 and TRBJ2-1): EPEVTQTPSHQVTQMGQEVILRCVPISNHLYFYWYRQILGQKVEFLVSFYNNEISEKSEIFDDQFSVERPDGSNFTLKIRSTKLEDSAMYFCASSPITSVGGNEQFFGPGTRLTVL.

The CDR3, as DNA: TGTGCCAGCAGCTGGCTGGGGGCGTACGAGCAGTACTTC. This gives the protein CASSWLGAYEQYF. The J gene is TRBJ2-7, the V gene TRBV5-6; D might be TRBD1 (6 bases). The length of the CDR3 is 13 residues. V was trimmed by 3 bases and J by 4 bases, leaving 11 bases between them. Germline values: CDR1 SGHDT, CDR2 YYEEEE.

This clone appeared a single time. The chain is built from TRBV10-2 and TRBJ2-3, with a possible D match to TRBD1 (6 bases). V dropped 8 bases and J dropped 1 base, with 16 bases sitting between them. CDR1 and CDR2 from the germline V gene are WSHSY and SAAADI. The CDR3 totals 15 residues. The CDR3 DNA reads TGCGCCAGCGCCCCCAGGGGAGAGGGCACAGATACGCAGTATTTT. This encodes CASAPRGEGTDTQYF.

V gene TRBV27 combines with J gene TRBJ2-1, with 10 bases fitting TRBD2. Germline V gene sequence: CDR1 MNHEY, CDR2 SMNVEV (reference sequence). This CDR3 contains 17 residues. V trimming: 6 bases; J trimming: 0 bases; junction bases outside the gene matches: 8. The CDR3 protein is CASRGLAGVGSYNEQFF. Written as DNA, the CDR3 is TGTGCCAGCAGGGGTCTAGCGGGGGTTGGCTCCTACAATGAGCAGTTCTTC.

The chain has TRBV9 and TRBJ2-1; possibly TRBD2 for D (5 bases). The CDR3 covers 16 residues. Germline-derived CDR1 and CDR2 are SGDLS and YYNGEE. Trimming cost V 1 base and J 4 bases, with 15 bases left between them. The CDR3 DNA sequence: TGTGCCAGCAGCGTAAGCACTAGTACCAGGTACAATGAGCAGTTCTTC. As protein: CASSVSTSTRYNEQFF.

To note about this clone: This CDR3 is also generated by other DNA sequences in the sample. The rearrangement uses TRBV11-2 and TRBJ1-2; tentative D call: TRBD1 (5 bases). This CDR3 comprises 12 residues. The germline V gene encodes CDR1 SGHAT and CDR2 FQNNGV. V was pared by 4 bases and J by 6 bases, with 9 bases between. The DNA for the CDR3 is TGTGCCAGCAGCTGGGGGGGTGATGGCTACACCTTC. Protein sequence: CASSWGGDGYTF.

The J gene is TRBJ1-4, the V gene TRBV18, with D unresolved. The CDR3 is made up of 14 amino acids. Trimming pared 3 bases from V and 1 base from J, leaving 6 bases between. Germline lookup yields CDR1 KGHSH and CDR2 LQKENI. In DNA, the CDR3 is TGTGCCAGCTCACCCGAACAAACTAATGAAAAACTGTTTTTT. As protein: CASSPEQTNEKLFF.

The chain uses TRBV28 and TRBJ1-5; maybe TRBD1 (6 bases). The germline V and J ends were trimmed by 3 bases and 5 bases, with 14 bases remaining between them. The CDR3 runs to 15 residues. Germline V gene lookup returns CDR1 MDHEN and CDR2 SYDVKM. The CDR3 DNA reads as TGTGCCAGCAGTTTTGAGGGGGTGCCGGATCAGCCCCAGCATTTT. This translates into CASSFEGVPDQPQHF.

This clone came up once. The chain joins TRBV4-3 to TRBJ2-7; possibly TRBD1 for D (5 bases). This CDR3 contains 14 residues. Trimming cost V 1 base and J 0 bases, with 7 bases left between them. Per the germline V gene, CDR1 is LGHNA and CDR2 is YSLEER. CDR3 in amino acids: CASSQAQGSYEQYF. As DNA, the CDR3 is TGCGCCAGCAGCCAAGCGCAGGGCTCCTACGAGCAGTACTTC.

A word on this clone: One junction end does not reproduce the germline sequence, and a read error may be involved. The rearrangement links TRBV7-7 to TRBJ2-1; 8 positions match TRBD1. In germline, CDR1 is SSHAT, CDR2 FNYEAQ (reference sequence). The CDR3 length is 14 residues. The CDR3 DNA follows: TGTGCTAGCAGCTTAACAGGGGGAAGGGGTGAGCAGTTCTTC. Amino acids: CASSLTGGRGEQFF.

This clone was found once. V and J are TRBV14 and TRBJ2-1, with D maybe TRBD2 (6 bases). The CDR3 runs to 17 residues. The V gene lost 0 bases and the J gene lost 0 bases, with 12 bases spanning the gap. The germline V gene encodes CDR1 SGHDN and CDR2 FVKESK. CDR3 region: CASSQDWDFGSYNEQFF. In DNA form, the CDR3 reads TGTGCCAGCAGCCAAGATTGGGACTTCGGCTCCTACAATGAGCAGTTCTTC.

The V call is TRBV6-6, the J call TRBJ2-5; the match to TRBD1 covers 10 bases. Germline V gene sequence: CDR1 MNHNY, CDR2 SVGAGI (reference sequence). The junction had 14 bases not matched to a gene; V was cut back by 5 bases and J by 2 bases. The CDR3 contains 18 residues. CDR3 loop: CASSPTGTGVAGQETQYF. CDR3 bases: TGTGCCAGCAGTCCCACCGGGACAGGGGTGGCGGGACAAGAGACCCAGTACTTC.

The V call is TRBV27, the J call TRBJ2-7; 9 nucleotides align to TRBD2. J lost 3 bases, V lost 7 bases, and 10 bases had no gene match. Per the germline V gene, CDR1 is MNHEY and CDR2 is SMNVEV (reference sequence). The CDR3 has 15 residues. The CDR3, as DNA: TGTGCCAGCACCAAAACGGCGGGGGGGATCTACGAGCAGTACTTC. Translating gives CASTKTAGGIYEQYF.

CDR3 region: CASSYRGVRDTQYF. The CDR3 DNA is TGCGCCAGCAGCTACAGGGGGGTTCGGGATACGCAGTATTTT. The rearrangement joins TRBV4-1 to TRBJ2-3; 8 bases are shared with TRBD1. CDR1 and CDR2 from the germline V gene are MGHRA and YSYEKL. The CDR3 sequence is 14 residues long. J lost 6 bases, V lost 5 bases, and 7 bases had no gene match.

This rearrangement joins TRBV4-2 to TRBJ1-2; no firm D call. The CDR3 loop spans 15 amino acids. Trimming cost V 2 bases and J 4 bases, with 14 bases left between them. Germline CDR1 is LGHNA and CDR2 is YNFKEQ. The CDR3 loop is CASSQPQDVIYGYTF. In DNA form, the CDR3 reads TGTGCCAGCAGCCAACCTCAGGATGTTATCTATGGCTACACCTTC.

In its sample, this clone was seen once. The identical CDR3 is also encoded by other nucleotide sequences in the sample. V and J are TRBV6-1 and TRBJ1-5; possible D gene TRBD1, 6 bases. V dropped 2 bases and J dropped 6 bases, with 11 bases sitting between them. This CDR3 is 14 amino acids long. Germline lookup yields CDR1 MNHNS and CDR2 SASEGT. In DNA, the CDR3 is TGTGCCAGCAGTGAAAGCGGGGGGCCTCAGCCCCAGCATTTT. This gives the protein CASSESGGPQPQHF.

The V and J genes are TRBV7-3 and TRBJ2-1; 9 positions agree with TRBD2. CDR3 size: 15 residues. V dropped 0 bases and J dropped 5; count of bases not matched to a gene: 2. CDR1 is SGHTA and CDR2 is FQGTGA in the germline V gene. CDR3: CASSLTASGNNEQFF. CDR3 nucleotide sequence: TGTGCCAGCAGCTTAACGGCTAGCGGGAACAATGAGCAGTTCTTC.